This T cell receptor beta chain appears in the sequencing data of a study of blood T cell repertoires in COVID-19. CDR1 is LGHNA and CDR2 is YNFKEQ in the germline V gene. V was cut by 3 bases and J by 5 bases, with 10 bases left in between. There are 14 residues in the CDR3. Produced via immunoSEQ multiplex PCR; TCRdb's table is partial and in-frame only. This table has some 330,000 clones, about four fifths appearing once. This TCR came from a woman aged 45-59 years who had recovered from COVID-19. V and J are TRBV4-2 and TRBJ1-4; D is perhaps TRBD1 (5 bases). Specimen: PBMCs or T cells enriched from blood (not recorded which). In nucleotides, the CDR3 is TGTGCCAGCAGCCAGACAGCTGGAAATGAAAAACTGTTTTTT. As protein: CASSQTAGNEKLFF.